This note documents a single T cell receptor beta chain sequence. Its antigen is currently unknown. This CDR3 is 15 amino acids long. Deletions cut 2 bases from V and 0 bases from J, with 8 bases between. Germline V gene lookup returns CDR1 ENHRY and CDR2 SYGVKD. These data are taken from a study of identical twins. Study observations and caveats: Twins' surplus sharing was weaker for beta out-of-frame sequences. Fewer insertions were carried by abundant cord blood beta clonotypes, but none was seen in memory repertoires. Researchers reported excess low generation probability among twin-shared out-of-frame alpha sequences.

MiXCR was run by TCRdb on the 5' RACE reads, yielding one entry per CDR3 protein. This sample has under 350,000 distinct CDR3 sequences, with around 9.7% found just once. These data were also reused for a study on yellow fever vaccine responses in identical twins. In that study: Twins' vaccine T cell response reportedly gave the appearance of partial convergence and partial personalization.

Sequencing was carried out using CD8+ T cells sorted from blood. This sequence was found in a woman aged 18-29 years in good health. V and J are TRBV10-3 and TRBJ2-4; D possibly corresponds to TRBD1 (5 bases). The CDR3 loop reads CAISEDSLAKNIQYF. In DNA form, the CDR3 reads TGTGCCATCAGTGAGGACAGCCTAGCCAAAAACATTCAGTACTTC.